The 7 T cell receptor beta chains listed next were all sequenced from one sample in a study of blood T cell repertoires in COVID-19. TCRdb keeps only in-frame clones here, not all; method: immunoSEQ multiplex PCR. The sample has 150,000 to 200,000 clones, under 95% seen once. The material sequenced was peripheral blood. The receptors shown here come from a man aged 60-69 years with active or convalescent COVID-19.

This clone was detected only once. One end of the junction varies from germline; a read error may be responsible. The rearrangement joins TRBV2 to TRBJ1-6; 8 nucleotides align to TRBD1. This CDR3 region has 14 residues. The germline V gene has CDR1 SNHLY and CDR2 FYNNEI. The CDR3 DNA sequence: TGTGCCAGCAGTGAGAGGACAGGGCCGAGCCGGTCCAACTTT. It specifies CASSERTGPSRSNF.

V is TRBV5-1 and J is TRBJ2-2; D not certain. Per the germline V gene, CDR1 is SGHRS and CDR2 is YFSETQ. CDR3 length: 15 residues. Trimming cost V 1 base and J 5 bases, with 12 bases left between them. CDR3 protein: CASSLPSFGTGELFF. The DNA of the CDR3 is TGCGCCAGCAGCTTGCCTTCGTTCGGGACCGGGGAGCTGTTTTTT.

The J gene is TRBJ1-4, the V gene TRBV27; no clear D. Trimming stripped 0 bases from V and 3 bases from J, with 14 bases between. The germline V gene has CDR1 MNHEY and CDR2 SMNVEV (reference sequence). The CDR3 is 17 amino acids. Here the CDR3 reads CASSLSPLPGANEKLFF. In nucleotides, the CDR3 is TGTGCCAGCAGTTTATCTCCCCTCCCCGGGGCTAATGAAAAACTGTTTTTT.

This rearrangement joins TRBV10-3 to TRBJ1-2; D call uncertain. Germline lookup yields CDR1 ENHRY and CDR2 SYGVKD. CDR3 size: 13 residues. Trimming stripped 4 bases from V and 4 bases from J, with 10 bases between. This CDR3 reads CAISGAESYGYTF. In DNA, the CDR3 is TGTGCCATCAGTGGGGCAGAGAGCTATGGCTACACCTTC.

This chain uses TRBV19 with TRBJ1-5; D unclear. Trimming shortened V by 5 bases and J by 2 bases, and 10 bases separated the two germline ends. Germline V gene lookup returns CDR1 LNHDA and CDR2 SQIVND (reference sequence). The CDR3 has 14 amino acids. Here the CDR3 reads CASSPASGNQPQHF. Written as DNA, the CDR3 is TGTGCCAGTAGTCCCGCTAGCGGCAATCAGCCCCAGCATTTT.

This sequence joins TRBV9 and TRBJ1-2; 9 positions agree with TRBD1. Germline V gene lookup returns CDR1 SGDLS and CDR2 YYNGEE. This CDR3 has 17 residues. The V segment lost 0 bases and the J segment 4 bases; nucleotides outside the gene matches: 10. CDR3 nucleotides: TGTGCCAGCAGCGTAGTACTACTCCCGGACAGGGGCTATGGCTACACCTTC. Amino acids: CASSVVLLPDRGYGYTF.

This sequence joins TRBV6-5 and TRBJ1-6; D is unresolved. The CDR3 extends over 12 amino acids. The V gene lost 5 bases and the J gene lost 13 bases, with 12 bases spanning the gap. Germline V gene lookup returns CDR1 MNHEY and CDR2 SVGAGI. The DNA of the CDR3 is TGTGCCAGCAGTCCTCCTGGGGAGCCCCTCCACTTT. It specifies CASSPPGEPLHF.